This T cell receptor beta chain was found in a study of T-cell reconstitution after alpha-beta-depleted transplantation in children. Study-wide results and caveats: Surviving recipient T cells and thymic progenitors underlay high day-60 TCRbeta diversity in some patients. Several hundred expanded graft clones reportedly were the source of alpha-beta T cells about two months after transplant.

A remark on this clonotype: Its antigen remains unknown.

Germline loops: CDR1 SGHRS, CDR2 YFSETQ. The CDR3 has 15 residues. V was shortened by 4 bases and J by 5 bases, with 18 bases between the two germline ends. Molecular barcoding with unique molecular identifiers was used for the TCRbeta library. One entry per CDR3 protein results from TCRdb running MiXCR on the PCR reads. The table has about 980,000 distinct CDR3 sequences, about 30% seen once. The sequencing here drew on PBMCs, mostly from graft donor cells, taken 360 days after TCRalphabeta/CD19-depleted stem cell transplant. V usage is TRBV5-1 and J usage is TRBJ1-1; D is unresolved. This sequence originates from a boy under two years old who had a stem cell transplant for SCID, so the T cells may come from the graft donor. The CDR3 protein is CASSTGRTRWTEAFF. The DNA of the CDR3 is TGCGCCAGCAGCACCGGACGGACCCGGTGGACTGAAGCTTTCTTT.